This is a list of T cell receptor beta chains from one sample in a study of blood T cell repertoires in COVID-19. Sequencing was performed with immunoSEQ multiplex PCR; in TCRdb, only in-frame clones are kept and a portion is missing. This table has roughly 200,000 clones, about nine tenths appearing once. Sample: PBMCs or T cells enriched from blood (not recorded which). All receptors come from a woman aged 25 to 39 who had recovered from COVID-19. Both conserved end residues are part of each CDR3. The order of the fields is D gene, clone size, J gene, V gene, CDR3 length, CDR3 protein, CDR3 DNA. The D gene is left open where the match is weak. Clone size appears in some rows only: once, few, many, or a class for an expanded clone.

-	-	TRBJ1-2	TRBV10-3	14	CAISEQGTPYGYTF	TGTGCCATCAGTGAACAGGGAACACCCTATGGCTACACCTTC
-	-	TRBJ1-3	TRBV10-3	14	CAISRGVSGNTIYF	TGTGCCATCAGTAGGGGTGTCTCTGGAAACACCATATATTTT
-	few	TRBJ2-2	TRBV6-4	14	CASRADRNTGELFF	TGTGCCAGCAGAGCTGACAGAAACACCGGGGAGCTGTTTTTT
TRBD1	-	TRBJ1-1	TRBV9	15	CASSVGTGSNTEAFF	TGTGCCAGCAGCGTGGGGACAGGGTCGAACACTGAAGCTTTCTTT
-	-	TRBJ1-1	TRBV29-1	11	CSVSRQTEAFF	TGCAGCGTTTCTCGACAGACCGAAGCTTTCTTT
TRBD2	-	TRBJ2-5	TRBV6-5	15	CASSYQPSGEETQYF	TGTGCCAGCAGTTACCAACCTAGCGGGGAGGAGACCCAGTACTTC
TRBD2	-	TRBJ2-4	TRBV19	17	CASSRRGVWETKNIQYF	TGTGCCAGTAGTCGACGGGGGGTTTGGGAAACCAAAAACATTCAGTACTTC
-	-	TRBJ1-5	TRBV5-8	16	CASNPGRGLIGQPQHF	TGTGCCAGCAACCCGGGGAGGGGTTTGATCGGTCAGCCCCAGCATTTT
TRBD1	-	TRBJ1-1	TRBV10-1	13	CATRWRGRTEAFF	TGCGCCACGAGGTGGAGGGGGCGAACTGAAGCTTTCTTT
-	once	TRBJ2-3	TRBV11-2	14	CASSLVLGTDTQYF	TGTGCCAGCAGCTTAGTACTGGGCACAGATACGCAGTATTTT
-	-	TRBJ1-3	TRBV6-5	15	CASRADTDSGNTIYF	TGTGCCAGCAGGGCGGACACTGACTCTGGAAACACCATATATTTT
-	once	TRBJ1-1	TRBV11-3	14	CASSLASGDTEAFF	TGTGCCAGCAGCTTAGCCAGCGGGGACACTGAAGCTTTCTTT
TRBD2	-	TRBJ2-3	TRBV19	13	CASSERGADTQYF	TGTGCCAGTAGCGAGCGGGGCGCAGATACGCAGTATTTT
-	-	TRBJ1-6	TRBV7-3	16	CASSPFERGVGSPLHF	TGTGCCAGCAGTCCGTTTGAGCGCGGGGTAGGATCACCCCTCCACTTT
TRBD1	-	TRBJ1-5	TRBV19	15	CASSSGTGTNQPQHF	TGTGCCAGTAGTAGTGGGACAGGGACGAATCAGCCCCAGCATTTT
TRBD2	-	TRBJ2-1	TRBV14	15	CASSQTSGPYNEQFF	TGTGCCAGCAGCCAGACTAGCGGTCCTTACAATGAGCAGTTCTTC
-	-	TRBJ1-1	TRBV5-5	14	CASSLFGGQTEAFF	TGTGCCAGCAGCTTGTTCGGGGGGCAGACTGAAGCTTTCTTT
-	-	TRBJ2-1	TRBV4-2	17	CASSQVGGMSSYNEQFF	TGTGCCAGCAGCCAAGTTGGAGGCATGAGCTCCTACAATGAGCAGTTCTTC
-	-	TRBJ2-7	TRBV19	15	CASSLPGGQAYEQYF	TGTGCCAGTAGTCTACCCGGCGGCCAAGCCTACGAGCAGTACTTC
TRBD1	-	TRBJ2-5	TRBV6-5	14	CASRDRGLGETQYF	TGTGCCAGCAGGGACAGGGGGCTGGGGGAGACCCAGTACTTC
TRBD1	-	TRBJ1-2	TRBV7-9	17	CASSSQSGGASWYGYTF	TGTGCCAGCAGCTCCCAATCAGGGGGCGCCTCATGGTATGGCTACACCTTC
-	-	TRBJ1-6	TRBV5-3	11	CARSRVSPLHF	TGTGCCAGAAGCCGTGTGTCACCCCTCCACTTT
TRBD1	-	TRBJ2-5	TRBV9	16	CASSAPQGAKEETQYF	TGTGCCAGCAGCGCCCCACAGGGGGCGAAGGAAGAGACCCAGTACTTC
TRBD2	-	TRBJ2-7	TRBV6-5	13	CASKSGVPYEQYF	TGTGCCAGCAAGAGCGGGGTACCCTACGAGCAGTACTTC
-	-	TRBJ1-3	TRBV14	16	CASSHLVAGTGNTIYF	TGTGCCAGCAGCCATTTAGTGGCCGGGACTGGAAACACCATATATTTT
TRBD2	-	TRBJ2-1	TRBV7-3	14	CASSLAGGPNEQFF	TGTGCCAGCAGCTTAGCGGGGGGGCCCAATGAGCAGTTCTTC
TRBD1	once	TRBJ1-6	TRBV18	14	CASSLGTAGRALHF	TGTGCCAGCTCACTAGGGACAGCAGGCAGGGCCCTCCACTTT
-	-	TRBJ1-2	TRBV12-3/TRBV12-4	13	CASSYLQGGGYTF	TGTGCCAGCAGTTACCTACAGGGCGGTGGCTACACCTTC
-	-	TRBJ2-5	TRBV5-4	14	CASSLGLADETQYF	TGTGCCAGCAGCTTAGGTCTAGCAGACGAGACCCAGTACTTC
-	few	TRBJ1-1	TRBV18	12	CASSPNSDEAFF	TGTGCCAGCTCACCCAATAGCGATGAAGCTTTCTTT
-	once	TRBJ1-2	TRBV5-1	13	CASSRDRSYGYTF	TGCGCCAGCAGCCGCGACAGGAGCTATGGCTACACCTTC
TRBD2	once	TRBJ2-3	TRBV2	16	CASSGRLAGGTDTQYF	TGTGCCAGCAGTGGAAGATTAGCGGGAGGCACAGATACGCAGTATTTT
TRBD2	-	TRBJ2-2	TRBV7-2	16	CASSLQAGGSTGELFF	TGTGCCAGCAGCTTGCAGGCGGGGGGGAGCACCGGGGAGCTGTTTTTT
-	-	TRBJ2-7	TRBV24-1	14	CATSDSTTFYEQYF	TGTGCCACCAGTGATTCCACTACCTTCTACGAGCAGTACTTC
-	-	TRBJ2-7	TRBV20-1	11	CSASQIGEQYF	TGCAGTGCTAGCCAGATCGGGGAGCAGTACTTC
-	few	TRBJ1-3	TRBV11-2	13	CASSLLKGDTIYF	TGTGCCAGCAGCTTATTAAAGGGGGACACCATATATTTT
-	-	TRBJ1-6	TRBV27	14	CASSFSGYNSPLHF	TGTGCCAGCAGTTTTAGCGGATATAATTCACCCCTCCACTTT
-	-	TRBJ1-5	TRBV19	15	CASSDRDFSNQPQHF	TGTGCCAGTAGCGATAGGGACTTTAGCAATCAGCCCCAGCATTTT
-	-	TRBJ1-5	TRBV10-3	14	CAISVGDSNQPQHF	TGTGCCATCAGTGTAGGGGATAGCAATCAGCCCCAGCATTTT
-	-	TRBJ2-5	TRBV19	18	CASTGQGIAGAPQETQYF	TGTGCCAGCACTGGACAGGGGATAGCGGGGGCACCTCAAGAGACCCAGTACTTC
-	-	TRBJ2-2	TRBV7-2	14	CASTWTPNTGELFF	TGTGCCAGCACATGGACACCGAACACCGGGGAGCTGTTTTTT
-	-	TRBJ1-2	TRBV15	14	CATSPLSRPYGYTF	TGTGCCACCAGCCCCCTTAGTCGCCCCTATGGCTACACCTTC
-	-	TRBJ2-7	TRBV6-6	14	CASSSGANSYEQYF	TGTGCCAGCAGTTCAGGGGCCAACTCCTACGAGCAGTACTTC
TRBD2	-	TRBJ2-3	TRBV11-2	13	CAFLSGGVDTQYF	TGTGCCTTCCTCTCCGGGGGGGTTGATACGCAGTATTTT
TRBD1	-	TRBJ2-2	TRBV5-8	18	CASSDAGTGTFDTGELFF	TGTGCCAGCAGCGACGCCGGGACAGGGACTTTTGACACCGGGGAGCTGTTTTTT
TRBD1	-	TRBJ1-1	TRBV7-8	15	CASSQTGTGVTEAFF	TGTGCCAGCAGCCAGACCGGGACAGGGGTGACTGAAGCTTTCTTT
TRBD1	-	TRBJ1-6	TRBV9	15	CASSARDREGSPLHF	TGTGCCAGCAGCGCCCGGGACAGGGAAGGTTCACCCCTCCACTTT
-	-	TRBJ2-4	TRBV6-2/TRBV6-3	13	CASSTFQPSGEYF	TGTGCCAGCAGTACCTTTCAACCCTCAGGGGAGTACTTC
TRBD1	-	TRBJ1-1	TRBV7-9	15	CASSLGQGLVTEAFF	TGTGCCAGCAGCTTAGGACAGGGATTGGTCACTGAAGCTTTCTTT
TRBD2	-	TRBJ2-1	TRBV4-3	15	CASSPVAGVYNEQFF	TGCGCCAGCAGCCCTGTAGCGGGGGTCTACAATGAGCAGTTCTTC
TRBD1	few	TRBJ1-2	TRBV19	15	CASSRDRGISRGYTF	TGTGCCAGTAGTAGGGACAGGGGGATCTCGCGGGGCTACACCTTC